Shown below are 18 T cell receptor beta chains from a single sample sequenced in a study of blood T cell repertoires in COVID-19. Generated by immunoSEQ multiplex PCR, the TCRdb table keeps only in-frame clones and is missing some. The sample carries approximately 46,000 clones, about 88% recorded once. Sequencing was carried out using peripheral blood. All receptors derive from a woman in her sixties or seventies in a cohort sampled during active COVID-19.

The chain is built from TRBV7-3 and TRBJ2-2, with 8 bases fitting TRBD1. The CDR3 runs to 16 residues. Trimming took 2 bases from V and 4 from J; bases not matched to a gene: 6. Germline values: CDR1 SGHTA, CDR2 FQGTGA. Written as DNA, the CDR3 is TGTGCCAGCAGCTTACGGCAGGGGGCCCTCACCGGGGAGCTGTTTTTT. It specifies CASSLRQGALTGELFF.

This chain links TRBV20-1 with TRBJ2-7; 7 positions agree with TRBD2. CDR3 length: 13 amino acids. The J segment lost 3 bases and the V segment lost 3 bases, leaving 5 bases of the junction unmatched. CDR1 and CDR2 from the germline V gene are DFQATT and SNEGSKA (reference sequence). CDR3: CSASPSGYYEQYF. DNA of the CDR3: TGCAGTGCTAGTCCTAGCGGATACTACGAGCAGTACTTC.

J is TRBJ2-2 and V is TRBV7-7; TRBD2 agrees at 7 bases. The CDR3 is 14 residues long. The germline CDR1 and CDR2 sequences are SSHAT and FNYEAQ (reference sequence). Trimming removed 3 bases from V and 6 bases from J; junction bases left unmatched: 4. The CDR3 DNA sequence: TGTGCCAGCAGCTTGGGAGGGACCGCCGGGGAGCTGTTTTTT. Translating gives CASSLGGTAGELFF.

This chain uses TRBV6-5 with TRBJ2-7, with TRBD2 identical over 10 bases. The CDR3 sequence is 15 residues long. The V gene end was trimmed by 11 bases and the J gene end by 4 bases; junction bases not matched to a gene: 14. The germline V gene has CDR1 MNHEY and CDR2 SVGAGI. The CDR3 DNA is TGTGCCTCAAGGCTCTCTAGCGGGAGAAGGTACGAGCAGTACTTC. As protein: CASRLSSGRRYEQYF.

This chain connects TRBV28 to TRBJ2-1; D remains ambiguous. CDR3 size: 15 residues. Germline V lookup: CDR1 MDHEN, CDR2 SYDVKM. Trimming removed 4 bases from V and 7 bases from J, with 17 bases in between. The CDR3: CASSSSTQTFNEQFF. The CDR3 nucleotides read TGTGCCAGCAGTTCCTCGACACAAACTTTTAATGAGCAGTTCTTC.

The gene calls are TRBV7-9 and TRBJ1-1; 11 bases align to TRBD1. The germline gives CDR1 SEHNR, CDR2 FQNEAQ (reference sequence). The junction had 9 bases not matched to a gene; V was cut back by 5 bases and J by 10 bases. The CDR3 contains 14 residues. The CDR3 is CASSLQGQGAVAFF. CDR3 nucleotides: TGTGCCAGCAGCCTCCAAGGACAGGGGGCGGTAGCTTTCTTT.

The CDR3 DNA reads TGTGCCAGCAACCTAGCGGGTAATGAGCAGTTCTTC. It specifies CASNLAGNEQFF. The chain carries TRBV6-5 and TRBJ2-1; 8 bases line up with TRBD2. The ends lost 7 bases at V and 7 bases at J; junction bases unmatched: 3. The CDR3 length is 12 residues. Germline lookup yields CDR1 MNHEY and CDR2 SVGAGI.

The chain joins TRBV6-6 to TRBJ2-7; tentative D call: TRBD2 (5 bases). CDR1 is MNHNY, CDR2 SVGAGI, per germline (reference sequence). Deletions cut 0 bases from V and 0 bases from J, with 12 bases between. The CDR3 runs 16 residues. The CDR3 nucleotides are TGTGCCAGCAGTTACTCTGGACGGGGAAGCTCCTACGAGCAGTACTTC. Its protein is CASSYSGRGSSYEQYF.

This clone was observed a handful of times. The J gene is TRBJ2-7, the V gene TRBV27; TRBD2 aligns across 10 bases. The length of the CDR3 is 15 residues. V lost 8 bases and J lost 3; bases outside the gene matches: 10. Looked up from germline, CDR1 is MNHEY and CDR2 is SMNVEV (reference sequence). The CDR3 DNA sequence: TGTGCCAGCGCAACTAGCGGGAAGTTTTACTACGAGCAGTACTTC. Translated: CASATSGKFYYEQYF.

V and J are TRBV7-9 and TRBJ2-7, with 7 bases matching TRBD2. V lost 5 bases to trimming and J lost 0 bases; unmatched junction nucleotides: 10. The CDR3 has 16 residues. CDR1 is SEHNR and CDR2 is FQNEAQ in the germline V gene (reference sequence). In DNA, the CDR3 is TGTGCCAGCAGCCCCAGAGGTGGCGGGAGCTCCTACGAGCAGTACTTC. This gives the protein CASSPRGGGSSYEQYF. Variable domain in full (rest from reference TRBV7-9 and TRBJ2-7): DTGVSQNPRHKITKRGQNVTFRCDPISEHNRLYWYRQTLGQGPEFLTYFQNEAQLEKSRLLSDRFSAERPKGSFSTLEIQRTEQGDSAMYLCASSPRGGGSSYEQYFGPGTRLTVT.

This chain joins TRBV2 and TRBJ1-1; a possible D gene is TRBD1 (6 bases). The CDR3 is 15 residues long. V was trimmed by 8 bases and J by 3 bases, leaving 19 bases between them. In germline, CDR1 is SNHLY, CDR2 FYNNEI. CDR3 residues: CASGGAWGTDTEAFF. The CDR3 region has the DNA TGTGCCAGCGGGGGGGCCTGGGGAACGGACACTGAAGCTTTCTTT. Complete variable domain (other parts from reference TRBV2 and TRBJ1-1): EPEVTQTPSHQVTQMGQEVILRCVPISNHLYFYWYRQILGQKVEFLVSFYNNEISEKSEIFDDQFSVERPDGSNFTLKIRSTKLEDSAMYFCASGGAWGTDTEAFFGQGTRLTVV.

The rearrangement joins TRBV28 to TRBJ1-4, with TRBD1 matching 7 bases. CDR3 length equals 14 residues. Germline CDR1 and CDR2: MDHEN and SYDVKM. With V trimmed by 2 bases and J by 4 bases, 1 base remained unmatched. The CDR3 protein is CASSLRDSNEKLFF. The CDR3 coding sequence is TGTGCCAGCAGTTTACGGGACAGTAATGAAAAACTGTTTTTT. Together with reference TRBV28 and TRBJ1-4, the CDR3 gives the full variable domain: DVKVTQSSRYLVKRTGEKVFLECVQDMDHENMFWYRQDPGLGLRLIYFSYDVKMKEKGDIPEGYSVSREKKERFSLILESASTNQTSMYLCASSLRDSNEKLFFGSGTQLSVL.

The J gene is TRBJ2-1, the V gene TRBV10-1, with D possibly matching TRBD1 (5 bases). CDR3 size: 15 residues. Trimming took off 0 bases at V and 7 bases at J, with 13 bases between the two ends. CDR1 is WNHNN, CDR2 SYGVQD, per germline (reference sequence). The CDR3 bases are TGCGCCAGCAGTGAGTCCAGGCAGGGTGGAAATGAGCAGTTCTTC. It is translated as CASSESRQGGNEQFF.

V is TRBV27 and J is TRBJ1-6, with 8 bases identical to TRBD1. Germline V gives CDR1 MNHEY, CDR2 SMNVEV (reference sequence). The CDR3 runs 14 residues. The J segment lost 9 bases and the V segment lost 6 bases, leaving 7 bases of the junction unmatched. CDR3 protein: CASSPGTGRSPLHF. The CDR3 DNA reads as TGTGCCAGCAGCCCAGGGACAGGCCGTTCACCCCTCCACTTT.

The rearrangement uses TRBV7-2 and TRBJ2-1; the match to TRBD2 covers 10 bases. Losses at the gene ends were 3 bases for V and 4 bases for J; bases not matched to a gene: 3. This CDR3 is built from 15 residues. The germline gives CDR1 SGHTA, CDR2 FQGNSA. DNA for the CDR3: TGTGCCAGCAGCTTTGTAGCGGGGGGATACAATGAGCAGTTCTTC. It codes for CASSFVAGGYNEQFF.

This clone was seen once. The chain carries TRBV7-2 and TRBJ1-1; no clear D gene. V was clipped by 5 bases and J by 0 bases, with 10 bases between them. The CDR3 runs 14 residues. Germline CDR1 is SGHTA and CDR2 is FQGNSA. The chain's CDR3 is CASSQSLLNTEAFF. DNA for the CDR3: TGTGCCAGCAGCCAATCACTGCTGAACACTGAAGCTTTCTTT.

The chain links TRBV5-1 to TRBJ2-1, with TRBD2 matching over 9 bases. The CDR3 contains 17 residues. Germline CDR1 and CDR2: SGHRS and YFSETQ. With V trimmed by 3 bases and J by 0 bases, 7 bases remained unmatched. The CDR3 reads CASSWRPSGDSYNEQFF. The CDR3 DNA is TGCGCCAGCAGCTGGAGGCCTAGCGGGGACTCCTACAATGAGCAGTTCTTC. Using reference TRBV5-1 and TRBJ2-1 for the parts outside the CDR3, the full variable domain is KAGVTQTPRYLIKTRGQQVTLSCSPISGHRSVSWYQQTPGQGLQFLFEYFSETQRNKGNFPGRFSGRQFSNSRSEMNVSTLELGDSALYLCASSWRPSGDSYNEQFFGPGTRLTVL.

The chain uses TRBV19 and TRBJ1-2; a weak D match, TRBD1 (5 bases). CDR3 length: 16 residues. V was clipped by 3 bases and J by 5 bases, with 19 bases between them. Germline V gives CDR1 LNHDA, CDR2 SQIVND (reference sequence). In DNA, the CDR3 is TGTGCCAGTAGTATCCCCCTGCGCGGGGCAGGATATGGCTACACCTTC. Amino acids: CASSIPLRGAGYGYTF. Together with reference TRBV19 and TRBJ1-2, the CDR3 gives the full variable domain: DGGITQSPKYLFRKEGQNVTLSCEQNLNHDAMYWYRQDPGQGLRLIYYSQIVNDFQKGDIAEGYSVSREKKESFPLTVTSAQKNPTAFYLCASSIPLRGAGYGYTFGSGTRLTVV.